One sample yielded the 11 T cell receptor beta chains listed below, sequenced in a study of T cell responses to AZD1222 COVID-19 vaccine. Produced via immunoSEQ multiplex PCR; TCRdb's table is partial and in-frame only. The table shows about 170,000 clones, with over 85% occurring only once. The sequencing here drew on peripheral blood, taken on day 0 of AZD1222 vaccination. The source of these receptors is an adult in good health.

The chain has TRBV10-1 and TRBJ1-1; D is unresolved. In germline, CDR1 is WNHNN, CDR2 SYGVQD (reference sequence). Trimming removed 4 bases at V and 8 bases at J, with 14 bases between. The CDR3 has 13 amino acids. This CDR3 reads CASSAVRDREAFF. The DNA of the CDR3 is TGCGCCAGCAGTGCGGTGCGGGATCGGGAAGCTTTCTTT.

The rearrangement joins TRBV7-2 to TRBJ1-2; 7 nucleotides align to TRBD1. Looked up from germline, CDR1 is SGHTA and CDR2 is FQGNSA. The CDR3 sequence is 13 residues long. J was trimmed by 3 bases and V by 6 bases; bases with no gene match: 4. The CDR3 spells CASSIDRDYGYTF. The DNA for the CDR3 is TGTGCCAGCAGTATTGACAGGGACTATGGCTACACCTTC.

The chain joins TRBV2 to TRBJ2-1, with D unresolved. CDR3 length: 13 residues. Per the germline V gene, CDR1 is SNHLY and CDR2 is FYNNEI. V lost 2 bases and J 8 bases, leaving 10 bases between the germline ends. CDR3 sequence reads: CASSEMGSHEQFF. The CDR3 DNA reads as TGTGCCAGCAGTGAAATGGGGTCGCATGAGCAGTTCTTC.

The chain recombines TRBV27 with TRBJ1-2; no clear D gene. This CDR3 comprises 13 residues. Trimming removed 3 bases at V and 3 bases at J, with 8 bases between. Germline CDR1 is MNHEY and CDR2 is SMNVEV (reference sequence). Here the CDR3 DNA reads TGTGCCAGCAGTTTCCGGGGATACTATGGCTACACCTTC. Protein sequence: CASSFRGYYGYTF.

CDR3 in amino acids: CASSGPGQGAYNSPLHF. In DNA form, the CDR3 reads TGTGCCAGCAGTGGCCCGGGACAGGGGGCGTATAATTCACCCCTCCACTTT. This chain connects TRBV6-1 to TRBJ1-6, with 12 bases that match TRBD1. Germline V gene data show CDR1 as MNHNS and CDR2 as SASEGT. V was clipped by 4 bases and J by 4 bases; unmatched bases: 5. The CDR3 has 17 amino acids.

The chain is built from TRBV11-2 and TRBJ2-1; no reliable D call. V was shortened by 5 bases and J by 1 base, with 6 bases between the two germline ends. Germline assignment: CDR1 SGHAT and CDR2 FQNNGV. CDR3 length: 13 amino acids. The CDR3 loop is CASSGRSYNEQFF. The CDR3 DNA follows: TGTGCCAGCAGCGGGCGGTCCTACAATGAGCAGTTCTTC. Based on the CDR3 plus reference TRBV11-2 and TRBJ2-1, the full variable domain is EAGVAQSPRYKIIEKRQSVAFWCNPISGHATLYWYQQILGQGPKLLIQFQNNGVVDDSQLPKDRFSAERLKGVDSTLKIQPAKLEDSAVYLCASSGRSYNEQFFGPGTRLTVL.

This chain connects TRBV2 to TRBJ1-2; D ambiguous. Trimming took 1 base from V and 7 from J, leaving 7 bases between them. The germline CDR1 and CDR2 sequences are SNHLY and FYNNEI. The CDR3 runs 12 residues. Here the CDR3 DNA reads TGTGCCAGCAGTGAAGACACCCTTGGCTACACCTTC. Encoded protein: CASSEDTLGYTF.

The CDR3 loop is CASRKGINTEAFF. For the CDR3, the DNA is TGTGCCAGCAGAAAAGGGATTAACACTGAAGCTTTCTTT. This rearrangement joins TRBV12-3 or TRBV12-4 to TRBJ1-1; no clear D. V was clipped by 6 bases and J by 2 bases, with 10 bases between them. CDR3 length equals 13 residues.

V is TRBV11-2 and J is TRBJ2-5; TRBD2 might be the D (5 bases). This CDR3 region has 14 residues. The V gene's germline CDR1 is SGHAT and CDR2 FQNNGV. Trimming cost V 8 bases and J 3 bases, with 16 bases left between them. The CDR3 nucleotides read TGTGCCAGCCGGACTCGGGAATCAGAAGAGACCCAGTACTTC. This encodes CASRTRESEETQYF.

The J gene is TRBJ1-2, the V gene TRBV5-4; no reliable D call. The CDR3 spans 16 residues. Germline CDR1 and CDR2: SGHNT and YYREEE (reference sequence). Trimming took off 6 bases at V and 0 bases at J, with 18 bases between the two ends. The CDR3 spells CASKSLPRSANYGYTF. In nucleotides, the CDR3 is TGTGCCAGCAAATCCTTACCCCGGTCAGCTAACTATGGCTACACCTTC.

CDR3: CASREPGNTEAFF. As DNA, the CDR3 is TGTGCCAGCAGGGAGCCGGGGAACACTGAAGCTTTCTTT. The V gene is TRBV27, the J gene TRBJ1-1, with D hard to call. The germline V gene has CDR1 MNHEY and CDR2 SMNVEV (reference sequence). V lost 6 bases to trimming and J lost 1 base, with 9 bases between them. The CDR3 runs 13 residues.